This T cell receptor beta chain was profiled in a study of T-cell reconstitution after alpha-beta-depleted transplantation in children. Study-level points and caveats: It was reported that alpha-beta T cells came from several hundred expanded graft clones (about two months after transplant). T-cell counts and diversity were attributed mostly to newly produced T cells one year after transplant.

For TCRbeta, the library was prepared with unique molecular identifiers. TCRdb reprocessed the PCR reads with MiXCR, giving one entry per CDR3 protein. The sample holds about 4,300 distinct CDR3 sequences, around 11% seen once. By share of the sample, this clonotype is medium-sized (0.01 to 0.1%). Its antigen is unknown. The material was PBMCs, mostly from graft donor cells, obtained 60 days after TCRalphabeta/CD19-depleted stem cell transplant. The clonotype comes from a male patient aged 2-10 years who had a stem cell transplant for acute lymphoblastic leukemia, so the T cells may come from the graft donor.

CDR3 in amino acids: CASSYSGGETQYF. The CDR3 bases are TGTGCCAGCAGTTACTCGGGAGGAGAGACCCAGTACTTC. The gene calls are TRBV6-5 and TRBJ2-5, with D maybe TRBD2 (6 bases). The CDR3 is 13 residues long. The germline CDR1 and CDR2 sequences are MNHEY and SVGAGI. Trimming removed 0 bases from V and 4 bases from J, with 6 bases in between.